This T cell receptor beta chain originates from a study of regulatory T cells in long-lasting Graves disease. Background on the study: Graves' patients, diagnosed recently, had received antithyroid drugs under 3 months. Findings of the study overall: Persistent-disease Graves' patients showed less TCR diversity than new cases. Persistent disease was characterized by preferential usage of TRBV28, TRBJ1-2 and TRBJ2-5.

This sample's time point: newly diagnosed GD, antithyroid drugs for less than 3 months. RNA isolated from PBMCs was used to make the TCR library. A volume of 8.5 to 10 milliliters of peripheral blood was collected in EDTA tubes. There are many counts of this clonotype. Its specificity is unknown. Arm-PCR of CDR3 regions and iRepertoire HTBI primers were used to build TCR beta libraries. TCRdb reprocessed the multiplex PCR reads via MiXCR and lists one record per CDR3 protein. The repertoire consists of more than 450,000 distinct CDR3 sequences, with around 15% occurring once and the leading ten covering less than 15%. The CDR3 is 12 amino acids. Per the germline V gene, CDR1 is GTSNPN and CDR2 is SVGIG (reference sequence). V gave up 5 bases and J gave up 6 bases, with 11 bases separating them. These data also formed part of another study, on T cells in Graves' hyperthyroidism and ophthalmopathy.

V usage is TRBV30 and J usage is TRBJ2-1, with unresolved D. The clonotype was recovered from a middle-aged man with Graves disease. The sample in question was peripheral blood mononuclear cells (PBMCs), obtained at new diagnosis, from a patient treated with antithyroid drugs. The CDR3 loop is CAWSPTGNEQFF. The CDR3 nucleotides are TGTGCCTGGTCCCCTACCGGCAATGAGCAGTTCTTC.